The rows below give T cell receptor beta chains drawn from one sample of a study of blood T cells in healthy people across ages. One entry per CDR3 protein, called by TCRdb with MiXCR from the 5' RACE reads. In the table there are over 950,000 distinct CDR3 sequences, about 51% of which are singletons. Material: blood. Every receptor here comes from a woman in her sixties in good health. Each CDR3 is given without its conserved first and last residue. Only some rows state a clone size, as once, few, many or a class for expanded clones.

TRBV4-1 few ASSHEDRVAGYT
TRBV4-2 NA ASGGRNEKLF
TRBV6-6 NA ASSYRGHYEQY
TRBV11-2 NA ASSLEEAGVGQETQY
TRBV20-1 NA SAKWGETQY
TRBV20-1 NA SAKVGSYEQY
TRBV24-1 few ATSDTRQSSYEQY
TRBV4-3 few ASSQGGTGLF
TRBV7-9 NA ASSLGLAEKGEQF
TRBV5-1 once ASRPSGSLGEQF
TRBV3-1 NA ASSRASVYEQY
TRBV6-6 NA ASSLTGTGNYGYT
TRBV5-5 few ASSLLLAGSSYEQY
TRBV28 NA ASSLSPREETQF
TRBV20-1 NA SAREEFRSYEQY
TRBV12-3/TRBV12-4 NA ASSAREGFNEKLF
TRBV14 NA ASKRRADTGELF
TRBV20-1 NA SATQLTSWEQY
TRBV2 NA ASSADRSDTEAF
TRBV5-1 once ASSLGPGTGEHTEAF
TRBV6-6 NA ASSFRDRSPDTQY
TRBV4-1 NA ASSPLTSGTYNEQF
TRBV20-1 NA SARVGGQQETQY
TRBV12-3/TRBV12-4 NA ASSSRGRLSDTQY
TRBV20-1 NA SARGGEQY
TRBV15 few ATSSFSNRRGETQY
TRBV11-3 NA ASSLVAAGEGDTQY
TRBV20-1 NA SARRDRYQPQH